The 12 T cell receptor beta chains listed next were all sequenced from one sample in a study of technical replicates of blood from a handful of donors (dated by TCRdb to 2016 to 2017). The receptor library was made with the immunoSEQ multiplex PCR assay. As stored in TCRdb, this immuneACCESS dataset retains in-frame rearrangements with V and J assigned. A fraction of the clones does not appear; measured against another copy, unresolved V genes explain less than half of the discrepancy, and the remainder lacks a known reason. This sample lists 55,000 to 65,000 clones; around 97% were detected once. The ten largest clones capture 0.19% of the sample. Sequencing was carried out using T cells isolated from PBMCs. Every receptor here comes from a human donor in good health.

The chain joins TRBV6-5 to TRBJ1-1, with 10 bases that match TRBD1. The V gene's germline CDR1 is MNHEY and CDR2 SVGAGI. The CDR3 spans 15 residues. J was trimmed by 1 base and V by 3 bases; bases with no gene match: 2. CDR3 nucleotide sequence: TGTGCCAGCAGTTATAGGGACAGGGGGAACACTGAAGCTTTCTTT. It yields the protein CASSYRDRGNTEAFF.

The CDR3, as DNA: TGTGCCGCTAAGGACAGAGGGAACACTGAAGCTTTCTTT. Its protein is CAAKDRGNTEAFF. This sequence joins TRBV6-6 and TRBJ1-1; D is perhaps TRBD1 (6 bases). The V gene lost 11 bases and the J gene lost 1 base, with 14 bases spanning the gap. This CDR3 has 13 amino acids. Germline V CDR1 and CDR2: MNHNY, SVGAGI (reference sequence).

The V gene is TRBV6-1, the J gene TRBJ2-7; 14 nucleotides align to TRBD2. J gave up 3 bases and V 4 bases, and 8 bases lay outside the gene matches. This CDR3 spans 17 amino acids. The germline CDR1 and CDR2 sequences are MNHNS and SASEGT. CDR3: CASSVGTSGGLVYEQYF. The DNA of the CDR3 is TGTGCCAGCAGTGTAGGGACTAGCGGGGGTTTAGTCTACGAGCAGTACTTC.

This chain uses TRBV6-1 with TRBJ1-2, with 10 bases matching TRBD1. The J segment lost 7 bases and the V segment lost 1 base, leaving 9 bases of the junction unmatched. This CDR3 spans 16 amino acids. Germline assignment: CDR1 MNHNS and CDR2 SASEGT. The CDR3 sequence: CASSEEFDRGLGGYTF. CDR3 nucleotide sequence: TGTGCCAGCAGTGAAGAGTTTGACAGGGGGCTAGGTGGCTACACCTTC.

The chain is built from TRBV28 and TRBJ2-6, with D perhaps matching TRBD1 (5 bases). Germline CDR1 MDHEN, CDR2 SYDVKM. This CDR3 is built from 18 residues. V was pared by 2 bases and J by 0 bases, with 14 bases between. The CDR3 loop reads CASSLLTGLNSGANVLTF. Written as DNA, the CDR3 is TGTGCCAGCAGTTTACTTACAGGTTTAAACTCTGGGGCCAACGTCCTGACTTTC.

V and J are TRBV2 and TRBJ1-1; no reliable D call. V lost 6 bases and J 0 bases, leaving 14 bases between the germline ends. The CDR3 length is 15 residues. Per the germline V gene, CDR1 is SNHLY and CDR2 is FYNNEI. This CDR3 is CASRGWTIMNTEAFF. CDR3 nucleotide sequence: TGTGCCAGCAGGGGGTGGACTATCATGAACACTGAAGCTTTCTTT. Full variable domain (missing parts from reference TRBV2 and TRBJ1-1): EPEVTQTPSHQVTQMGQEVILRCVPISNHLYFYWYRQILGQKVEFLVSFYNNEISEKSEIFDDQFSVERPDGSNFTLKIRSTKLEDSAMYFCASRGWTIMNTEAFFGQGTRLTVV.

The J gene is TRBJ2-1, the V gene TRBV15, with 7 positions matching TRBD1. The CDR3 extends over 16 amino acids. V was pared by 5 bases and J by 13 bases, with 20 bases of the junction left unmatched. Germline CDR1 is LNHNV and CDR2 is YYDKDF (reference sequence). The CDR3 DNA follows: TGTGCCACCAGCGCCCAGACAGGGTTCTTGAGGTTACGACAGTTCTTC. Residues: CATSAQTGFLRLRQFF.

V gene TRBV28 combines with J gene TRBJ2-7; D is unresolved. The germline V gene encodes CDR1 MDHEN and CDR2 SYDVKM. V lost 5 bases, J lost 6 bases, and 11 bases lay in between. CDR3 length: 12 amino acids. In DNA, the CDR3 is TGTGCCAGCAGTCGTCTAGTTTCCGAGCAGTACTTC. Protein product: CASSRLVSEQYF.

The chain has TRBV6-1 and TRBJ2-7, with 7 bases matching TRBD1. Germline assignment: CDR1 MNHNS and CDR2 SASEGT. The CDR3 has 13 residues. The trim removed 3 bases at V and 3 bases at J, leaving 2 bases unmatched. CDR3 protein: CASSETGYYEQYF. CDR3 in DNA: TGTGCCAGCAGTGAGACAGGGTACTACGAGCAGTACTTC.

V usage is TRBV4-1 and J usage is TRBJ2-2; maybe TRBD1 (6 bases). The germline gives CDR1 MGHRA, CDR2 YSYEKL. Trimming removed 3 bases at V and 2 bases at J, with 10 bases between. The CDR3 sequence is 15 residues long. The CDR3 loop is CASSHGTLNTGELFF. DNA of the CDR3: TGCGCCAGCAGCCATGGGACACTTAACACCGGGGAGCTGTTTTTT.

This rearrangement joins TRBV7-6 to TRBJ2-1; D remains ambiguous. Deletions cut 4 bases from V and 5 bases from J, with 12 bases between. The CDR3 is made up of 14 amino acids. Per the germline V gene, CDR1 is SGHVS and CDR2 is FNYEAQ. The CDR3 DNA follows: TGTGCCAGCAGCTATCAAATGCCTAACAATGAGCAGTTCTTC. It yields the protein CASSYQMPNNEQFF. Complete variable domain (other parts from reference TRBV7-6 and TRBJ2-1): GAGVSQSPRYKVTKRGQDVALRCDPISGHVSLYWYRQALGQGPEFLTYFNYEAQQDKSGLPNDRFSAERPEGSISTLTIQRTEQRDSAMYRCASSYQMPNNEQFFGPGTRLTVL.

The V gene is TRBV5-1, the J gene TRBJ2-7; 9 bases line up with TRBD2. V lost 0 bases, J lost 3 bases, and 4 bases stayed unmatched. Germline lookup yields CDR1 SGHRS and CDR2 YFSETQ. The CDR3 length is 15 residues. CDR3 nucleotide sequence: TGCGCCAGCAGCTTGGGACTAGCGGCCGGCTACGAGCAGTACTTC. Encoded protein: CASSLGLAAGYEQYF.